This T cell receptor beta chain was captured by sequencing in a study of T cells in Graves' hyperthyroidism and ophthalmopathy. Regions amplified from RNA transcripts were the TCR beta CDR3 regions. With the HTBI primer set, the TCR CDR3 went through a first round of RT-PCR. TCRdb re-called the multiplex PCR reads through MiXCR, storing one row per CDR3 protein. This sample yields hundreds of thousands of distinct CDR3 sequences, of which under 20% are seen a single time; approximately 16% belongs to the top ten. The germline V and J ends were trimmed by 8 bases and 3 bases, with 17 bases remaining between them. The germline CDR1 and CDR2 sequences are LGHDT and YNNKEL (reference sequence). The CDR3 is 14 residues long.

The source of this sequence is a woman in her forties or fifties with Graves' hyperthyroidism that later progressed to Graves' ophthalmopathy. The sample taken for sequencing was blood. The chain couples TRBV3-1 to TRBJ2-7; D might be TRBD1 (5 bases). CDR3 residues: CASRESTGRYEQYF. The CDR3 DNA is TGTGCCAGCCGAGAAAGTACAGGCCGCTACGAGCAGTACTTC.